This T cell receptor (beta chain) was sequenced for a study of identical twins. TCRdb ran MiXCR on the 5' RACE reads and lists one entry per CDR3 protein. The sample shows about 700,000 distinct CDR3 sequences, 8.5% to 9.5% of them seen only once. J lost 7 bases, V lost 5 bases, and 13 bases had no gene match. The CDR3 loop spans 16 amino acids. Looked up from germline, CDR1 is LGHDT and CDR2 is YNNKEL (reference sequence). These same data were also listed under a study on yellow fever vaccine responses in identical twins.

J is TRBJ2-1 and V is TRBV3-1, with TRBD1 matching over 8 bases. The sequence was obtained from a woman in her late teens or twenties in good health. Sequenced input: PBMCs. CDR3: CASSKKVGQGRNEQFF. The CDR3 region has the DNA TGTGCCAGCAGCAAAAAGGTAGGACAGGGTCGAAATGAGCAGTTCTTC.